This T cell receptor (beta chain) derives from a study of blood T cell repertoires in COVID-19. The overall study: Sites across the United States, Italy and Spain contributed samples from acute and convalescent COVID-19. In each case, the material was cDNA or gDNA derived from T cells, B-cell-depleted T cells, or PBMCs.

From germline, CDR1 is SGHTA and CDR2 FQGTGA. V dropped 2 bases and J dropped 14; count of bases not matched to a gene: 3. CDR3 length: 11 amino acids. TCRdb's table, derived via immunoSEQ multiplex PCR, lists solely in-frame clones and lacks some. The data contain under 300,000 clones, roughly four fifths of them singletons. The TCR originated in a woman in her sixties or seventies with active or convalescent COVID-19. Material: peripheral blood. V and J are TRBV7-3 and TRBJ2-1, with 7 bases aligning to TRBD1. DNA for the CDR3: TGTGCCAGCAGCTTATCACAGGGGAAGTTCTTC. As protein: CASSLSQGKFF.